These T cell receptor beta chains were read from a single sample in a study of monozygotic twins with inflammatory bowel disease. TCRdb reworked the 5' RACE reads into one entry per CDR3 protein, no DNA. The specimen's table records under 150,000 distinct CDR3 sequences. The sample was blood. The receptor source for this set is a human donor with ulcerative colitis or Crohn's disease, or a healthy co-twin of an affected twin (not recorded which). Both conserved end residues are part of each CDR3.

v_gene,j_gene,CDR3aa
TRBV7-2,TRBJ2-7,CASSFKAGIEQYF
TRBV7-2,TRBJ1-5,CASSPGTGENQPQHF
TRBV5-1,TRBJ2-3,CASSAREAFADTQYF
TRBV20-1,TRBJ1-4,CSATSGTENEKLFF
TRBV5-1,TRBJ2-5,CASSQTSGFKETQYF
TRBV4-3,TRBJ1-2,CASSQDPRGDYGYTF
TRBV7-6,TRBJ1-5,CASSPFGSRAVGPQHF
TRBV5-6,TRBJ1-1,CASSYTGGANTEAFF
TRBV13,TRBJ2-3,CASSFEQGTYTQYF
TRBV16,TRBJ1-5,CASSPTGGSNQPQHF
TRBV5-1,TRBJ2-1,CASSLPREDEQFF
TRBV20-1,TRBJ2-2,CSARRGPNTGELFF
TRBV27,TRBJ2-7,CASSPTSGGAVYEQYF
TRBV24-1,TRBJ1-3,CATRGPGGHTIYF
TRBV12-3/TRBV12-4,TRBJ2-3,CASSHRLAGINTDTQYF
TRBV5-4,TRBJ2-5,CASSLVKGGETQYF
TRBV7-9,TRBJ2-3,CASSLEGGTVEDTQYF
TRBV20-1,TRBJ2-7,CSAKDSLLQSSYEQYF
TRBV20-1,TRBJ2-1,CSAGGGTGVNEQFF
TRBV30,TRBJ1-3,CARQSSGNTIYF
TRBV7-2,TRBJ1-5,CASSPWHRDNQPQHF
TRBV29-1,TRBJ2-1,CSVEDPSGSSYNEQFF
TRBV20-1,TRBJ2-7,CSAEDGQESYEQYF
TRBV4-3,TRBJ2-3,CASSQYGTLGTDTQYF
TRBV12-3/TRBV12-4,TRBJ1-4,CASSLMGQGANEKLFF
TRBV7-2,TRBJ2-1,CASSLAVAGPYNEQFF
TRBV7-3,TRBJ2-2,CASSQDDSVGTGELFF
TRBV6-2/TRBV6-3,TRBJ1-5,CASSYFGRVSNQPQHF
TRBV5-1,TRBJ1-1,CASTQGADTEAFF
TRBV4-1,TRBJ2-6,CASSQAHSGANVLTF